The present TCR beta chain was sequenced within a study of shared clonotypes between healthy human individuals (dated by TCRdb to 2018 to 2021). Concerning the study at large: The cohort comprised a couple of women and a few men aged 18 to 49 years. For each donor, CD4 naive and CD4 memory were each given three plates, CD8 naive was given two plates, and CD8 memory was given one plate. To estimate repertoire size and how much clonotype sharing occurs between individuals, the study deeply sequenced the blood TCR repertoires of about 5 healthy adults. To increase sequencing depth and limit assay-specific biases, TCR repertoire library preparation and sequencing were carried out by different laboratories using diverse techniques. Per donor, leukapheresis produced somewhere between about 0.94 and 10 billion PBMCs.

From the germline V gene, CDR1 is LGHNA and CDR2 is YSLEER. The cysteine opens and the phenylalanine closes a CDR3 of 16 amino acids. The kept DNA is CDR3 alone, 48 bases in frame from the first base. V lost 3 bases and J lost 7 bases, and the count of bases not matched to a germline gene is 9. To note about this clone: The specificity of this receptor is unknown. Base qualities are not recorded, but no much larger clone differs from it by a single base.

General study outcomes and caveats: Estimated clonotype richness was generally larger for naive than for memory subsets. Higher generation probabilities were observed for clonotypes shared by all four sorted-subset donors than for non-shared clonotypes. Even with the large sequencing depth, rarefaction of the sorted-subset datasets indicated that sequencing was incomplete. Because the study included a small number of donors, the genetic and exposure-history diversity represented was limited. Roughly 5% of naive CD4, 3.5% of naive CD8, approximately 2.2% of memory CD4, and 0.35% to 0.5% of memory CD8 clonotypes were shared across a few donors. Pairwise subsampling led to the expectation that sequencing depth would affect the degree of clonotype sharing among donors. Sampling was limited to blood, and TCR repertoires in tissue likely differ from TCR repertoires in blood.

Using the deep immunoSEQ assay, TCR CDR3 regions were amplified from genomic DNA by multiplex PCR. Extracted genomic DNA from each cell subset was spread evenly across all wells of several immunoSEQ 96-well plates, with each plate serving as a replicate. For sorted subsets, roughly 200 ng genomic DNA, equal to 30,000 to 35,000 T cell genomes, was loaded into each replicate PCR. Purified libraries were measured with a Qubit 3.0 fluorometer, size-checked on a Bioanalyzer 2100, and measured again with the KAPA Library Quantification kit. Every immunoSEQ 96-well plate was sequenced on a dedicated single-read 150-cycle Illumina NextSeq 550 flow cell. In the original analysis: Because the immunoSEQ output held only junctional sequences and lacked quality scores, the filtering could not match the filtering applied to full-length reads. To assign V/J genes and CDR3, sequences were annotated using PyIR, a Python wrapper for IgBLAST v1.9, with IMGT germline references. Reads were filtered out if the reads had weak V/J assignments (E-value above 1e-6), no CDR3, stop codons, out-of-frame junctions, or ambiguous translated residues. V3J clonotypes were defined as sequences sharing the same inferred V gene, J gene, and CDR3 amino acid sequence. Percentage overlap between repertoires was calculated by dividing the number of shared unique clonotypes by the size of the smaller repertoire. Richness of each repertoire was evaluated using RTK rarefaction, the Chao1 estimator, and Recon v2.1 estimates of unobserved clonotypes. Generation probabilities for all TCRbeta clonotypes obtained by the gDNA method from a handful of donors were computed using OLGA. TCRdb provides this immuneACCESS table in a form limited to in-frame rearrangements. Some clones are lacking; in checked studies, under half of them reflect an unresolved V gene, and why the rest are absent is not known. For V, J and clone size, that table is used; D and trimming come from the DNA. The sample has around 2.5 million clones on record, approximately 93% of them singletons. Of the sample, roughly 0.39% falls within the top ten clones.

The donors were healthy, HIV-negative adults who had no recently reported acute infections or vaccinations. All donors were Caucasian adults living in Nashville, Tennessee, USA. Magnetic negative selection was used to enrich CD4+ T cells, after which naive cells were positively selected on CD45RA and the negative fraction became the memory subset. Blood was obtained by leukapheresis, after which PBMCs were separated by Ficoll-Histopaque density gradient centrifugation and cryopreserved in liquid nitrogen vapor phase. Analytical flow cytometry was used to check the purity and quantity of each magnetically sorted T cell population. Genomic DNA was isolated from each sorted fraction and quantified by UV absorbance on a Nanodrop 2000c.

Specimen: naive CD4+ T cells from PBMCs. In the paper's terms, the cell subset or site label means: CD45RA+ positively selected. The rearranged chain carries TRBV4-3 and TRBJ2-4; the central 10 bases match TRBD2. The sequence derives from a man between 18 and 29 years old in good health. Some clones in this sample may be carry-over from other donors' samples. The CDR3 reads CASSHLAGASPNIQYF. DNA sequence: TGCGCCAGCAGCCATCTAGCGGGAGCTTCTCCGAACATTCAGTACTTC.